This T cell receptor beta chain is drawn from a study of cytomegalovirus exposure and HLA in healthy donors. 13 Jbeta primers and 60 Vbeta primers were used for the PCR. Data came from immunoSEQ multiplex PCR; TCRdb stores just in-frame clones and leaves some out. This sample has some 130,000 clones, with roughly two thirds found just once. The table lists this clone with a few counts. Its antigen remains unidentified. Study observations and caveats: In vitro work confirmed that a few CMV-associated chains recognize CMV antigens. Within an earlier analysis, most TCR beta V segments proved productive either about 90% or about 30% of the time.

Though probably carrying unrecorded immune exposures, donors were nominally healthy at sampling. The CDR3 is made up of 15 amino acids. Trimming at V came to 6 bases and at J to 5 bases, leaving 8 bases not matched to a gene. Germline lookup yields CDR1 SGHTA and CDR2 FQGNSA. The sequencing sample was made of PBMCs. The TCR sequence derives from a man aged 25-45 years in good health and CMV-seropositive. The chain has TRBV7-2 and TRBJ2-3; 10 bases align to TRBD1. The CDR3 region is CASRYRDRGGDTQYF. For the CDR3, the DNA is TGTGCCAGCAGGTACCGGGACAGGGGCGGAGATACGCAGTATTTT.